Included here is one TCR beta chain sequence, with context. The CDR3 loop spans 14 amino acids. CDR1 is SGDLS, CDR2 YYNGEE, per germline. V lost 4 bases to trimming and J lost 2 bases, with 7 bases between them. The record originates from a study of blood T cell repertoires in COVID-19. On the study more broadly: Researchers got acute and convalescent COVID-19 samples from the United States, Italy and Spain. T cells, B-cell-depleted T cells, or PBMCs supplied cDNA or gDNA.

Authors' processing steps: Amplification with reference gene primers provided the estimates of nucleated cell counts. The data were produced by immunoSEQ multiplex PCR, yet TCRdb's version contains in-frame clones alone and is incomplete. That table supplies the V and J calls and clone size; D and trimming were determined from the DNA. The table lists 95,000 to 110,000 clones, around four fifths of them singletons, with around 12% in the top ten. This sequence joins TRBV9 and TRBJ2-6, with D tentatively TRBD1 (5 bases). Material for sequencing was peripheral blood. The clonotype was recovered from a human donor in a cohort sampled during active COVID-19. CDR3 in DNA: TGTGCCAGCAGCAAGGGGACTGGGGCCAACGTCCTGACTTTC. The encoded protein is CASSKGTGANVLTF.